What follows describes a single TCR beta chain. What it recognizes is unknown. The V segment lost 2 bases and the J segment 4 bases; nucleotides outside the gene matches: 5. The CDR3 loop spans 15 amino acids. Per germline, CDR1 SQVTM and CDR2 ANQGSEA. The entry originates in a study of cytomegalovirus exposure and HLA in healthy donors. As for the study in general: Early on, a data release was issued that held approximately 78 million unique TCRs from HLA-typed donors.

Overall study findings and caveats: Rarity held for most TCR sequences, but there were some public TCRs that occurred in many donors. The sole available immune exposure information was CMV serostatus. There were around 160 TCR beta chains listed as cytomegalovirus-associated.

With 60 Vbeta and 13 Jbeta primers, the PCR was carried out. Produced via immunoSEQ multiplex PCR; TCRdb's table is partial and in-frame only. The sample contains approximately 82,000 clones, about a tenth of which appear only once. This clonotype was sampled from a man in his fifties or sixties in good health and CMV-seropositive. The sequenced sample was PBMCs. The rearrangement joins TRBV29-1 to TRBJ2-5; TRBD2 matches 12 bases. The CDR3 reads CSVETTSGRGETQYF. CDR3 DNA sequence: TGCAGCGTTGAAACGACTAGCGGGAGAGGAGAGACCCAGTACTTC.